A single sample is the source of the 16 T cell receptor beta chains below, sequenced in a study of read filtering for tumor transcriptome and immune sequencing. The library was built from 400 ng RNA with molecular barcoded adaptors for alpha/delta and beta/gamma chains. TCRdb ran MiXCR on the reads and lists one entry per CDR3 protein. The table has roughly 38,000 distinct CDR3 sequences, roughly an eighth seen once. The sample taken for sequencing was a population of CD138-negative cells sorted from bone marrow. The source is a donor over 35 with multiple myeloma.

This clonotype was seen many times. The chain uses TRBV11-1 and TRBJ2-7; the D gene is possibly TRBD2 (5 bases). Trimming pared 6 bases from V and 3 bases from J, leaving 18 bases between. The CDR3 totals 15 residues. Germline-derived CDR1 and CDR2 are SGHAT and FQDESV (reference sequence). The CDR3 region has the DNA TGTGCCAGCAGACCCCCGGGGAGAAGCCACTACGAGCAGTACTTC. Translation: CASRPPGRSHYEQYF.

This clonotype showed up many times. Here the CDR3 DNA reads TGCAGTGCTACCAAAAGCGGGAGCCGAACAGATACGCAGTATTTT. This encodes CSATKSGSRTDTQYF. The V call is TRBV20-1, the J call TRBJ2-3; 8 bases are a match to TRBD2. The CDR3 length is 15 residues. Unmatched junction bases numbered 9, after V lost 4 bases and J lost 3 bases. In germline, CDR1 is DFQATT, CDR2 SNEGSKA (reference sequence).

The V and J genes are TRBV12-3 or TRBV12-4 and TRBJ2-7, with D hard to call. There are 15 residues in the CDR3. Trimming took 3 bases from V and 0 from J, leaving 12 bases between them. The CDR3 nucleotides are TGTGCCAGCAGTTTTATGGCAAACCCCTCCTACGAGCAGTACTTC. It translates to CASSFMANPSYEQYF.

This clonotype has ten or more counts. CDR3 in DNA: TGCAGTGCTAGCAACGGCGGGGGGCGAACCTACGAGCAGTACTTC. It translates to CSASNGGGRTYEQYF. The chain joins TRBV20-1 to TRBJ2-7; the match to TRBD2 covers 8 bases. Germline trimming cut 3 bases from V and 2 bases from J; bases unmatched to any gene: 9. The CDR3 covers 15 residues. Looked up from germline, CDR1 is DFQATT and CDR2 is SNEGSKA (reference sequence).

This clonotype has ten or more counts. The rearrangement links TRBV3-1 to TRBJ2-7; 7 positions agree with TRBD2. The CDR3 totals 13 residues. With V trimmed by 4 bases and J by 5 bases, 5 bases remained unmatched. Germline values: CDR1 LGHDT, CDR2 YNNKEL (reference sequence). The CDR3 DNA follows: TGTGCCAGCAGCCGGAGGGAGGGTCACGAGCAGTACTTC. Translated: CASSRREGHEQYF.

This clonotype was recorded at least ten times. The rearrangement joins TRBV14 to TRBJ2-5; D remains unclear. The V and J ends lost 0 bases and 2 bases respectively, with 4 bases between them. Looked up from germline, CDR1 is SGHDN and CDR2 is FVKESK. CDR3 length: 13 amino acids. Written as DNA, the CDR3 is TGTGCCAGCAGCCAAGACAGGCAAGAGACCCAGTACTTC. Residues: CASSQDRQETQYF.

This clonotype showed up many times. The J gene is TRBJ1-2, the V gene TRBV4-1; no clear D. The CDR3 loop spans 15 amino acids. Germline CDR1 and CDR2: MGHRA and YSYEKL. Trimming pared 2 bases from V and 4 bases from J, leaving 14 bases between. DNA of the CDR3: TGCGCCAGCAGCCAAAATAAGGGTAGCGGCTATGGCTACACCTTC. Translated: CASSQNKGSGYGYTF.

The V call is TRBV25-1, the J call TRBJ2-5; the D call may be TRBD1 or TRBD2 (5 bases each). The germline gives CDR1 MGHDK, CDR2 SYGVNS. Deletions cut 5 bases from V and 1 base from J, with 11 bases between. CDR3 length equals 14 residues. CDR3 loop: CASSIPGPQETQYF. Here the CDR3 DNA reads TGTGCCAGCAGTATTCCGGGACCCCAAGAGACCCAGTACTTC.

In its sample, this clonotype was seen many times. The chain employs TRBV20-1 and TRBJ1-4; TRBD1 agrees at 9 bases. In germline, CDR1 is DFQATT, CDR2 SNEGSKA (reference sequence). CDR3 size: 17 residues. The J segment lost 2 bases and the V segment lost 1 base, leaving 8 bases of the junction unmatched. The CDR3 DNA reads as TGCAGTGCTAGAGTCCCTGACAGGGGGAAGACTAATGAAAAACTGTTTTTT. It translates to CSARVPDRGKTNEKLFF.

This clonotype appeared many times. The rearrangement joins TRBV20-1 to TRBJ2-1; D remains unclear. The CDR3 contains 11 residues. V lost 1 base, J lost 6 bases, and 4 bases lay in between. The germline V gene encodes CDR1 DFQATT and CDR2 SNEGSKA (reference sequence). CDR3 in amino acids: CSARGSNEQFF. DNA for the CDR3: TGCAGTGCTAGAGGGAGCAATGAGCAGTTCTTC.

This clonotype was seen many times. The genes are TRBV5-1 and TRBJ2-1, with D hard to call. This CDR3 region has 13 residues. The V end lost 0 bases, the J end lost 9 bases, and 10 bases lay between the germline ends. Germline CDR1 SGHRS, CDR2 YFSETQ. The CDR3 region has the DNA TGCGCCAGCAGCTTGGCCGGTTGGAGTGAGCAGTTCTTC. As protein: CASSLAGWSEQFF.

In this sample, this clonotype turned up many times. This chain links TRBV6-1 with TRBJ2-7; 12 nucleotides line up with TRBD2. The germline CDR1 and CDR2 sequences are MNHNS and SASEGT. CDR3 length: 18 amino acids. The ends lost 2 bases at V and 0 bases at J; junction bases unmatched: 8. CDR3 coding DNA: TGTGCCAGCAGTGAACGGGGGACTAGCGGGTCCAGCTCCTACGAGCAGTACTTC. Amino acid sequence: CASSERGTSGSSSYEQYF.

This clonotype showed up just a few times. This chain links TRBV5-8 with TRBJ1-5, with D maybe TRBD1 (5 bases). The CDR3 is 14 amino acids. Germline CDR1 SGHTS, CDR2 YDEGEE. Trimming removed 2 bases from V and 2 bases from J, with 8 bases in between. CDR3 nucleotide sequence: TGTGCCAGCAGCTTTACAGGTGGCAATCAGCCCCAGCATTTT. This gives the protein CASSFTGGNQPQHF.

There are a few counts of this clonotype. V usage is TRBV5-6 and J usage is TRBJ1-1; D ambiguous. The CDR3 is 16 amino acids. The germline V gene has CDR1 SGHDT and CDR2 YYEEEE. V lost 2 bases and J 0 bases, leaving 14 bases between the germline ends. The CDR3 loop is CASSFVGGEMNTEAFF. The CDR3 DNA follows: TGTGCCAGCAGCTTCGTCGGCGGTGAGATGAACACTGAAGCTTTCTTT.

In this sample, this clonotype turned up many times. The chain couples TRBV7-9 to TRBJ2-1; 11 bases align to TRBD2. Germline CDR1 and CDR2: SEHNR and FQNEAQ (reference sequence). The CDR3 covers 15 residues. Trimming removed 5 bases from V and 5 bases from J; junction bases left unmatched: 5. The DNA of the CDR3 is TGTGCCAGCAGCGTGCTAGCGGGAGGAAACAATGAGCAGTTCTTC. Protein: CASSVLAGGNNEQFF.

Concerning this clonotype itself: The junction differs from germline at one of its ends, possibly a read error. The genes are TRBV20-1 and TRBJ2-1, with D possibly being TRBD1 (5 bases). This CDR3 region has 15 residues. The germline V gene has CDR1 DFQATT and CDR2 SNEGSKA (reference sequence). CDR3: CSARDIQEQVNEQFF. The CDR3 region has the DNA TGCAGTGCTAGAGATATACAGGAGCAAGTCAATGAGCAGTTCTTT.